Following are 8 T cell receptor beta chains from one sample sequenced in a study of T cells after yellow fever vaccination. TCRdb reprocessed the 5' RACE reads via MiXCR and lists one record per CDR3 protein. The sample shows just under 600,000 distinct CDR3 sequences, roughly 13% of them seen only once. The sample here was PBMCs, taken on the day of the yellow fever booster vaccination. Every receptor here comes from a man aged 30 to 45 who received the YFV17D yellow fever vaccine.

V and J are TRBV15 and TRBJ2-1, with TRBD2 matching over 7 bases. The germline V gene has CDR1 LNHNV and CDR2 YYDKDF (reference sequence). Trimming at V came to 6 bases and at J to 0 bases, leaving 11 bases not matched to a gene. CDR3 length equals 17 residues. The CDR3 spells CATRNLGGANSYNEQFF. In DNA, the CDR3 is TGTGCCACCAGAAACCTGGGAGGGGCAAACTCCTACAATGAGCAGTTCTTC.

The J gene is TRBJ2-2, the V gene TRBV27; 9 nucleotides line up with TRBD1. V lost 5 bases, J lost 7 bases, and 8 bases stayed unmatched. CDR1 is MNHEY, CDR2 SMNVEV, per germline (reference sequence). This CDR3 is built from 15 residues. DNA for the CDR3: TGTGCCAGCAGTGTAACAGGGGGCGGAGACGGGGAGCTGTTTTTT. This gives the protein CASSVTGGGDGELFF.

The V gene is TRBV30, the J gene TRBJ2-7; TRBD2 agrees at 11 bases. In germline, CDR1 is GTSNPN, CDR2 SVGIG (reference sequence). Trimming removed 4 bases from V and 9 bases from J; junction bases left unmatched: 8. The CDR3 spans 13 residues. Written as DNA, the CDR3 is TGTGCCTGGAATGCCGGGACTAGCGGAATGCAGTACTTC. Translation gives CAWNAGTSGMQYF.

This clonotype was observed a handful of times. V and J are TRBV6-2 or TRBV6-3 and TRBJ2-7; D assignment may be TRBD1 or TRBD2 (5 bases each). The CDR3 runs to 13 residues. CDR1 and CDR2 (germline): MNHEY, SVGEGT. Between the trimmed V and J ends, which lost 4 bases and 6 bases, there was a span of 13 bases. The CDR3 here is CASSSLNGGEQYF. DNA for the CDR3: TGTGCCAGCAGTTCCTTGAATGGGGGCGAGCAGTACTTC.

This clonotype occurred a few times. The chain couples TRBV24-1 to TRBJ2-7; possible D gene TRBD2, 6 bases. This CDR3 contains 14 residues. The germline V gene encodes CDR1 KGHDR and CDR2 SFDVKD. V lost 5 bases to trimming and J lost 0 bases, with 10 bases between them. CDR3 nucleotides: TGTGCCACCAGTGCCGCCGGGAGCTCCTACGAGCAGTACTTC. Translating gives CATSAAGSSYEQYF.

This rearrangement joins TRBV7-2 to TRBJ2-7, with 14 positions matching TRBD2. The CDR3 covers 16 residues. The junction had 6 bases not matched to a gene; V was cut back by 5 bases and J by 3 bases. Germline loops: CDR1 SGHTA, CDR2 FQGNSA. This chain's CDR3 is CASSESGTSGSYEQYF. The CDR3 coding sequence is TGTGCCAGCAGCGAAAGCGGGACTAGCGGGAGCTACGAGCAGTACTTC.

This clonotype has just a few counts. V gene TRBV6-5 combines with J gene TRBJ2-1; D gene unclear. Germline CDR1 is MNHEY and CDR2 is SVGAGI. CDR3 length: 12 amino acids. V lost 2 bases, J lost 8 bases, and 7 bases lay in between. The CDR3, as DNA: TGTGCCAGCAGTTACCTAGGCCATGAGCAGTTCTTC. This sequence encodes CASSYLGHEQFF.

The chain has TRBV6-2 or TRBV6-3 and TRBJ2-2, with 10 positions matching TRBD2. Germline assignment: CDR1 MNHEY and CDR2 SVGEGT. J was trimmed by 6 bases and V by 7 bases; bases with no gene match: 11. This CDR3 comprises 16 residues. This chain's CDR3 is CASTYSAGGPPGELFF. CDR3 DNA: TGTGCCAGCACTTATTCAGCGGGAGGGCCCCCCGGGGAGCTGTTTTTT.